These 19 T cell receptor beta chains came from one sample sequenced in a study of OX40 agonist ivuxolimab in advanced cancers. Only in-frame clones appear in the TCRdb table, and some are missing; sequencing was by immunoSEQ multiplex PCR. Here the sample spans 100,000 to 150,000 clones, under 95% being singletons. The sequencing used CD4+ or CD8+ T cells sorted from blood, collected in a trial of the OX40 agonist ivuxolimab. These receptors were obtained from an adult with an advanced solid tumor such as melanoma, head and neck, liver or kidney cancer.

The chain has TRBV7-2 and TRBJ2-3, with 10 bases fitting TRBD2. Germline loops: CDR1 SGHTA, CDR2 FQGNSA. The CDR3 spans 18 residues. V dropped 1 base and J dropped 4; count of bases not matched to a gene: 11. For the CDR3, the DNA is TGTGCCAGCAGCTTAGTGCAAGCGGGAGGGCGGGTTGCAGATACGCAGTATTTT. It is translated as CASSLVQAGGRVADTQYF. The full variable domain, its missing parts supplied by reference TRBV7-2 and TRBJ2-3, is GAGVSQSPSNKVTEKGKDVELRCDPISGHTALYWYRQSLGQGLEFLIYFQGNSAPDKSGLPSDRFSAERTGGSVSTLTIQRTQQEDSAVYLCASSLVQAGGRVADTQYFGPGTRLTVL.

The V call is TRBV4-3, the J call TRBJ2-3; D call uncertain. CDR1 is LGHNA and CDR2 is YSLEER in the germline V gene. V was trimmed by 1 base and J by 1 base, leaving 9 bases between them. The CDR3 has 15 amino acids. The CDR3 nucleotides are TGCGCCAGCAGCCAAGGGACCGCCGGCACAGATACGCAGTATTTT. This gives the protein CASSQGTAGTDTQYF.

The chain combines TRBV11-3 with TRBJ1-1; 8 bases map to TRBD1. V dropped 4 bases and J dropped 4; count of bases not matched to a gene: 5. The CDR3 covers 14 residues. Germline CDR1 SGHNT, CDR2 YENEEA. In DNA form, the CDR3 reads TGTGCCAGCAGCTCCGGACAGGGTCGCACTGAAGCTTTCTTT. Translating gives CASSSGQGRTEAFF.

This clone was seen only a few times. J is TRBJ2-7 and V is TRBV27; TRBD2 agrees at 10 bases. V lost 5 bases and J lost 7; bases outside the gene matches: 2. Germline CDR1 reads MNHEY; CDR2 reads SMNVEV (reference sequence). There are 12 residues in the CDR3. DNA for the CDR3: TGTGCCAGCAGTGAACTAGCGGGAGAGCAGTACTTC. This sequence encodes CASSELAGEQYF.

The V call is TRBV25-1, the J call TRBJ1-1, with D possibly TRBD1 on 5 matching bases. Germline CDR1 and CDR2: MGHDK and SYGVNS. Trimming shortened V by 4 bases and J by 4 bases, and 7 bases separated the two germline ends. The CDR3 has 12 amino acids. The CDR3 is CASSARGTEAFF. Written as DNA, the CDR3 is TGTGCCAGCAGTGCGAGGGGCACTGAAGCTTTCTTT.

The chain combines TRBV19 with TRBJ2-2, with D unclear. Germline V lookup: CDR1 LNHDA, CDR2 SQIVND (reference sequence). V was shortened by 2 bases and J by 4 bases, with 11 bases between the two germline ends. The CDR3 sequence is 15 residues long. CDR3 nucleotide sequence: TGTGCCAGTAGTATAATCTCGGGTGGCACCGGGGAGCTGTTTTTT. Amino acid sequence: CASSIISGGTGELFF.

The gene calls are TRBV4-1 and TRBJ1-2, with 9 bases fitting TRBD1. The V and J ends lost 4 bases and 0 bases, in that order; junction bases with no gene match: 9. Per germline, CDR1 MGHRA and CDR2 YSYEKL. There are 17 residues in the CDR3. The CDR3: CASSPGTGRLANYGYTF. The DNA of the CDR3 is TGCGCCAGCAGCCCAGGGACAGGGCGACTGGCTAACTATGGCTACACCTTC.

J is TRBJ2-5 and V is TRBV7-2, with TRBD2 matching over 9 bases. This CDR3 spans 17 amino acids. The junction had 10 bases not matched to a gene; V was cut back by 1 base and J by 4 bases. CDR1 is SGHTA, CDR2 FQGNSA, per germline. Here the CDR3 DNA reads TGTGCCAGCAGCTTAGGGGGTGGCGGGGGGGCCGTAGAGACCCAGTACTTC. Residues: CASSLGGGGGAVETQYF.

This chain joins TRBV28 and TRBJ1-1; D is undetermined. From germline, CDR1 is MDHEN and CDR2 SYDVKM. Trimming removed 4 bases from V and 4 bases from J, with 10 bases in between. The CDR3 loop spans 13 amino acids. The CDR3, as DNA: TGTGCCAGCAGTTCCCCGGGTTCCACTGAAGCTTTCTTT. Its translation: CASSSPGSTEAFF.

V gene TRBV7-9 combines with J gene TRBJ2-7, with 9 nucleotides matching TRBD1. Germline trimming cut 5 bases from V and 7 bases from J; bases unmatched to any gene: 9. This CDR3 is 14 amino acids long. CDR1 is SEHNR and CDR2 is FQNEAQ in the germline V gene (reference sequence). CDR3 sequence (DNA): TGTGCCAGCAGCATGGGACAGGGCCTGCTTGAGCAGTACTTC. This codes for CASSMGQGLLEQYF.

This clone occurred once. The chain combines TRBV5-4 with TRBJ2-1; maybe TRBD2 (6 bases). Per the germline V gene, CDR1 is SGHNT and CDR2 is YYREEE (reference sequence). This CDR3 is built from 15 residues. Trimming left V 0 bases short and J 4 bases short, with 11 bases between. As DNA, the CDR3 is TGTGCCAGCAGCTTGGTTAGCGGACCTTACAATGAGCAGTTCTTC. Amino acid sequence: CASSLVSGPYNEQFF.

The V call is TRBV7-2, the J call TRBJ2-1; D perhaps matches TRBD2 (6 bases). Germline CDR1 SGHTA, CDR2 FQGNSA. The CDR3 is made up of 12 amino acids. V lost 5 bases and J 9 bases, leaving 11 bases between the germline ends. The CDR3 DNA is TGTGCCAGCAGCCGGGACTGGAGTGAGCAGTTCTTC. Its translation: CASSRDWSEQFF.

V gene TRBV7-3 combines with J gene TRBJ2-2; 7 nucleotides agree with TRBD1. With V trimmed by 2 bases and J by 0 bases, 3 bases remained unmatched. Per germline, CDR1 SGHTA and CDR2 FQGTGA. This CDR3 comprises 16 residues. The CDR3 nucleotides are TGTGCCAGCAGCTTATGGGACAGCGCGAACACCGGGGAGCTGTTTTTT. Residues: CASSLWDSANTGELFF.

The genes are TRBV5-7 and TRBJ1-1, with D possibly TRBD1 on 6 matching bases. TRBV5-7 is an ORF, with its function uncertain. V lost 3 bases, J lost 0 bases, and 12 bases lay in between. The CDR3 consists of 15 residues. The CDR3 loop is CASSSPDRVNTEAFF. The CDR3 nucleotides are TGTGCCAGCAGCTCCCCGGACAGAGTGAACACTGAAGCTTTCTTT.

The CDR3 coding sequence is TGCGCCAGCAGCCCCCACGCCGGGGGGGCCACGAACGAGCAGTACTTC. It specifies CASSPHAGGATNEQYF. The chain has TRBV5-1 and TRBJ2-7; 8 bases align to TRBD2. Germline trimming cut 4 bases from V and 5 bases from J; bases unmatched to any gene: 14. CDR1 is SGHRS, CDR2 YFSETQ, per germline. The CDR3 has 16 residues.

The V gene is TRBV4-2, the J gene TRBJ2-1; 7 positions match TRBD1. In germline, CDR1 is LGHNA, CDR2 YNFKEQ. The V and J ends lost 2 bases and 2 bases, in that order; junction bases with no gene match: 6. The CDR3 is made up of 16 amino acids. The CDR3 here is CASSQPGQSPYNEQFF. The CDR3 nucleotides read TGTGCCAGCAGCCAACCGGGACAGTCCCCCTACAATGAGCAGTTCTTC.

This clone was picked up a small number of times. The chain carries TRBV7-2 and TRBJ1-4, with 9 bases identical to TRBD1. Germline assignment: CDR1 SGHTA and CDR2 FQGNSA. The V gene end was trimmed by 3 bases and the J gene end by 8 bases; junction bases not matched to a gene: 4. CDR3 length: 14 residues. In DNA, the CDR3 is TGTGCCAGCAGCTTGACAGGGGGTAGCGAAAAACTGTTTTTT. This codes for CASSLTGGSEKLFF.

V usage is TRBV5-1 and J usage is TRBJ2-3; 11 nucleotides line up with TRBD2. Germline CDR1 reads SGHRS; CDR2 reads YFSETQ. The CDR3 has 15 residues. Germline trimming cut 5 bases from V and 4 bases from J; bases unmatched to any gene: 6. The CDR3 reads CASSIVAGGPDTQYF. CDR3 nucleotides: TGCGCCAGCAGTATTGTAGCGGGAGGGCCAGATACGCAGTATTTT.

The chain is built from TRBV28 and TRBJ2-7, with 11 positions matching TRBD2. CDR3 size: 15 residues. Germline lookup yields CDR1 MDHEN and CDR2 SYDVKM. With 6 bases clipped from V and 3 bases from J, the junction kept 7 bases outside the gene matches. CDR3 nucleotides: TGTGCCAGCAGCCCCGGGACTAGCGGTTACTACGAGCAGTACTTC. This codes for CASSPGTSGYYEQYF.